The rows below give T cell receptor beta chains drawn from one sample of a study of T cells in localized non-small cell lung cancer. The repertoire was sequenced with immunoSEQ multiplex PCR; TCRdb's copy has only in-frame clones and lacks some. The sample has 50,000 or so clones; around 83% are singletons. Here the sequenced sample was peripheral blood, taken before any cancer treatment. The receptors were sampled from a female donor of 60 years or more with stage II squamous cell lung carcinoma. CDR3s include the opening cysteine and the closing phenylalanine or tryptophan. A D gene is named only where the DNA matches it firmly. Clone size, where shown, is once, few, many, or a class for clones that have expanded.

d_call,j_call,v_call,clone_size,cdr3_nt,cdr3_aa
NA,TRBJ2-7,TRBV21-1,NA,TGTGCCAGCAGCGAGTGGGTCTTGGCCTCCTACGAGCAGTACTTC,CASSEWVLASYEQYF
NA,TRBJ1-3,TRBV7-8,NA,TGTGCCAGCAGCCCGAGGACAGAACGCCCTGGAAACACCATATATTTT,CASSPRTERPGNTIYF
NA,TRBJ1-4,TRBV5-4,NA,TGTGCCAGCAGCTTGGTGGGGACTAATGAAAAACTGTTTTTT,CASSLVGTNEKLFF
TRBD1,TRBJ1-3,TRBV6-5,NA,TGTGCCAGCAGTCGACAGGGGGGTGGAAACACCATATATTTT,CASSRQGGGNTIYF
TRBD1,TRBJ2-7,TRBV7-2,NA,TGTGCCAGCCTCGGACCGGGACAGGGGAACGAGCAGTACTTC,CASLGPGQGNEQYF
NA,TRBJ1-1,TRBV4-1,NA,TGCGCCAGCAGCCAAGATGAAGGGGGGATGAACACTGAAGCTTTCTTT,CASSQDEGGMNTEAFF
NA,TRBJ1-3,TRBV29-1,NA,TGCAGCGTTGTGAAGGGCTCTGGAAACACCATATATTTT,CSVVKGSGNTIYF
TRBD2,TRBJ2-3,TRBV18,NA,TGTGCCAGCTCCTTGGGACTAGCGGGCACAGATACGCAGTATTTT,CASSLGLAGTDTQYF
NA,TRBJ2-1,TRBV5-1,NA,TGCGCCAGCAGCTTGGCGGGGGCAGGGGCGAATGAGCAGTTCTTC,CASSLAGAGANEQFF
NA,TRBJ1-3,TRBV14,NA,TGTGCCAGCAGCAAAGGGGGGACCTGGCCCGACTCTGGAAACACCATATATTTT,CASSKGGTWPDSGNTIYF
NA,TRBJ1-3,TRBV5-1,NA,TGCGCCAGCAGCTGGAACGGAGGGGGAGACACCATATATTTT,CASSWNGGGDTIYF
NA,TRBJ2-3,TRBV20-1,NA,TGCAGTGCTAGAAGGACGGCCGGGTATTTT,CSARRTAGYF
TRBD1,TRBJ2-2,TRBV6-1,NA,TGTGCCAGCAGTGGTGTGGGACAGGGAGTAGCCGGGGAGCTGTTTTTT,CASSGVGQGVAGELFF
NA,TRBJ2-7,TRBV19,few,TGTGCCAGTGGTGATTGGCGGGGCCCTTCCTACGAGCAGTACTTC,CASGDWRGPSYEQYF
NA,TRBJ2-3,TRBV15,NA,TGTGCCACCAGCCCAACGGACCCCCCAGGGACCACAGATACGCAGTATTTT,CATSPTDPPGTTDTQYF
TRBD1,TRBJ1-1,TRBV7-9,NA,TGTGCCAGCAGCCCTAGGACAGGGCTGAACACTGAAGCTTTCTTT,CASSPRTGLNTEAFF
NA,TRBJ1-5,TRBV19,NA,TGTGCCAGTAGTACCTTGGCAGATAGCAATCAGCCCCAGCATTTT,CASSTLADSNQPQHF
TRBD2,TRBJ2-3,TRBV7-3,NA,TGTGCCAGCAGCTTAGGGAATGGGCTAGCGGGGACAGATACGCAGTATTTT,CASSLGNGLAGTDTQYF
TRBD1,TRBJ2-3,TRBV19,NA,TGTGCCAGTAGTATGGGACAGGGGGCTGCTACAGATACGCAGTATTTT,CASSMGQGAATDTQYF
TRBD1,TRBJ1-2,TRBV18,NA,TGTGCCAGCTCACTACAGGGGGCTGACGGCTACACCTTC,CASSLQGADGYTF
TRBD1,TRBJ1-6,TRBV19,NA,TGTGCCAGTAACCCTCGGACAGGGTTCAATAATTCACCCCTCCACTTT,CASNPRTGFNNSPLHF
NA,TRBJ1-1,TRBV5-1,few,TGCGCCAGCAGCTTGGGTGCAGGGACGAACACTGAAGCTTTCTTT,CASSLGAGTNTEAFF
TRBD1,TRBJ1-1,TRBV6-4,NA,TGTGCCAGCAGTGGATGGACAGGACCGAACACTGAAGCTTTCTTT,CASSGWTGPNTEAFF
NA,TRBJ1-1,TRBV7-3,few,TGTGCCAGCAGCCTGTCAATGAACACTGAAGCTTTCTTT,CASSLSMNTEAFF
NA,TRBJ2-2,TRBV19,NA,TGTGCCAGTACTAGAATTGGGGCGAACACCGGGGAGCTGTTTTTT,CASTRIGANTGELFF
TRBD1,TRBJ2-7,TRBV7-9,NA,TGTGCCAGCAGCCCGGACAGGGCATCCTACGAGCAGTACTTC,CASSPDRASYEQYF
NA,TRBJ1-3,TRBV14,NA,TGTGCCAGCAGCCCTTCTGAGGTGGCCATATATTTT,CASSPSEVAIYF
NA,TRBJ2-1,TRBV5-1,NA,TGCGCCAGCAGCTTGGCCGGCAGGGGCCTATCCTACAATGAGCAGTTCTTC,CASSLAGRGLSYNEQFF
NA,TRBJ2-3,TRBV7-2,NA,TGTGCCAGCAGCTTTGGTACTAGTGCCCCGGAGACGCAGTATTTT,CASSFGTSAPETQYF
NA,TRBJ1-6,TRBV7-9,NA,TGTGCCAGCAGCTTCGACGAATATTCACCCCTCCACTTT,CASSFDEYSPLHF
NA,TRBJ2-2,TRBV7-2,NA,TGTGCCAGCAGCTTAGCGCGCACCGGGGAGCTGTTTTTT,CASSLARTGELFF
TRBD1,TRBJ2-7,TRBV5-6,NA,TGTGCCAGCAGCTTGCGGGGACAGAGCTCCTACGAGCAGTACTTC,CASSLRGQSSYEQYF